This TCR beta chain was sequenced during a study of CD8+ T cells in alopecia areata. Extraction and reverse transcription of RNA yielded cDNA as the sequencing template. Assay: immunoSEQ multiplex PCR; the TCRdb copy retains only in-frame clones and omits some. This table has thousands of clones, 60% to 85% appearing once. Once sorted, CD4+ cells from about 5 patients yielded CD25+CD127- cells. The V and J ends lost 6 bases and 7 bases respectively, with 3 bases between them. Looked up from germline, CDR1 is DFQATT and CDR2 is SNEGSKA (reference sequence). This CDR3 region has 8 residues. The V call is TRBV20-1, the J call TRBJ2-5; no clear D gene. The material sequenced was CD4+ Tregs sorted from blood. This clonotype originated in a human donor with alopecia areata. The CDR3 region is CSAGTQYF. The DNA for the CDR3 is TGCAGTGCGGGGACCCAGTACTTC.